This TCR beta chain was sequenced in a study of a mutant IDH1 vaccine in newly diagnosed glioma. At the level of the study: The treated population exhibited a male proportion of about 62%, a female proportion of around 38%, and a mean age of 40.4 years. Previous care, which was radiotherapy, temozolomide, or both, most often involved both.

V shed 6 bases and J shed 3 bases, with 14 bases lying between them. The CDR3 has 14 amino acids. From germline, CDR1 is LNHDA and CDR2 SQIVND (reference sequence). Generated by immunoSEQ multiplex PCR, the TCRdb table keeps only in-frame clones and is missing some. The data hold 55,000 to 70,000 clones, with approximately 85% observed a single time. Noted time point: baseline, week 1 (first vaccination visit). Treatment denoted: pre-vaccination baseline after standard-of-care therapy. The genes are TRBV19 and TRBJ1-1; D is perhaps TRBD1 (6 bases). The TCR was taken from a man in his fifties or sixties with glioma. The material sequenced was PBMCs, taken from a glioma patient treated with radiotherapy, temozolomide or both. The CDR3 region is CASSGRGQDTEAFF. In DNA, the CDR3 is TGTGCCAGTAGCGGCAGGGGTCAGGACACTGAAGCTTTCTTT.